The rows below give T cell receptor beta chains drawn from one sample of a study of cytomegalovirus exposure and HLA in healthy donors. Data came from immunoSEQ multiplex PCR; TCRdb stores just in-frame clones and leaves some out. The sample has roughly 190,000 clones, about 70% seen once. Sequencing input: PBMCs. These receptors were taken from a woman younger than 45 in good health and CMV-seronegative. Each CDR3 is given with its conserved first and last residue. D genes are given only for firm matches. A row's size may be missing; if present it is once, few, many or a size class.

d_call	j_call	clone_size	cdr3_length	v_call	cdr3_nt	cdr3_aa
TRBD1	TRBJ1-2	.	14	TRBV5-1	TGCGCCAGCGGACAGGGGGCGCCGGGATCTGGCTACACCTTC	CASGQGAPGSGYTF
TRBD2	TRBJ2-1	few	15	TRBV4-2	TGTGCCAGCAGAAGTAGCGGGACCTGGCGCAATGAGCAGTTCTTC	CASRSSGTWRNEQFF
TRBD1	TRBJ2-2	.	15	TRBV6-6	TGTGCCAGCAGTTACCCGGGACAGGGATCCGGGGAGCTGTTTTTT	CASSYPGQGSGELFF
TRBD1	TRBJ1-2	.	13	TRBV7-9	TGTGCCAGCAGCTTCGGACAGGGATCGGGCTACACCTTC	CASSFGQGSGYTF
.	TRBJ1-6	few	13	TRBV6-1	TGTGCCAGCAGTGACAGGGATAATTCACCCCTCCACTTT	CASSDRDNSPLHF
TRBD1	TRBJ2-1	.	17	TRBV7-2	TGTGCCAGCAGCTTAGCGCACGGGACAGAAAATTACAATGAGCAGTTCTTC	CASSLAHGTENYNEQFF
TRBD2	TRBJ2-1	.	13	TRBV25-1	TGTGCCAGCAGCTTAGGACTAGTATCCGAGCAGTTCTTC	CASSLGLVSEQFF
TRBD2	TRBJ2-3	.	17	TRBV2	TGTGCCAGCAGTGAAAGGCCGGGGGGGCCGGCGACAGATACGCAGTATTTT	CASSERPGGPATDTQYF
.	TRBJ1-5	.	15	TRBV2	TGTGCCAGCAATACAGTCCGTAACAGCAATCAGCCCCAGCATTTT	CASNTVRNSNQPQHF
.	TRBJ2-7	.	11	TRBV6-5	TGTGCCAGCAGTTCACTCTACGAGCAGTACTTC	CASSSLYEQYF
TRBD1	TRBJ1-2	few	14	TRBV4-1	TGCGCCAGCAGCCAAGACAGGGGGAACTATGGCTACACCTTC	CASSQDRGNYGYTF
.	TRBJ2-4	few	15	TRBV2	TGTGCCAGCATCCGAAGTACGGTAGCCAAAAACATTCAGTACTTC	CASIRSTVAKNIQYF
TRBD1	TRBJ2-3	.	15	TRBV18	TGTGCCAGCTCACCAGGACAGGGAAGCACAGATACGCAGTATTTT	CASSPGQGSTDTQYF
.	TRBJ1-2	.	15	TRBV5-1	TGCGCCAGCAGCTTGGAGACAGGTTCTAACTATGGCTACACCTTC	CASSLETGSNYGYTF
.	TRBJ1-2	.	15	TRBV5-1	TGCGCCAGCAGCTTGGATGGCCGCGACTTCTATGGCTACACCTTC	CASSLDGRDFYGYTF
TRBD2	TRBJ2-5	.	15	TRBV2	TGTGCCAGCAGAGAAAAAGCGGGGGCACAAGAGACCCAGTACTTC	CASREKAGAQETQYF
TRBD2	TRBJ2-5	.	14	TRBV29-1	TGCAGCGTTGTCCGTGGGAGCGGGGTGGAGACCCAGTACTTC	CSVVRGSGVETQYF
TRBD2	TRBJ2-3	few	15	TRBV18	TGTGCCAGCTCATGGGCGGGGGTAGGCACAGATACGCAGTATTTT	CASSWAGVGTDTQYF
.	TRBJ1-2	.	14	TRBV7-2	TGTGCCAGCAGCTTAAGGCAGGGGATGGGTGGCTACACCTTC	CASSLRQGMGGYTF
TRBD1	TRBJ1-5	once	16	TRBV6-6	TGTGCCAGCAGCCCCGGACAGGGGGCAAGCAATCAGCCCCAGCATTTT	CASSPGQGASNQPQHF
TRBD1	TRBJ2-7	.	13	TRBV30	TGTGCCTGGAGATTCCAGGGGGCAGGCGGGCAGTACTTC	CAWRFQGAGGQYF
TRBD1	TRBJ2-2	.	17	TRBV7-9	TGTGCCAGCAGCTCCGACCCCGGGACAGGGGGCTTCGGGGAGCTGTTTTTT	CASSSDPGTGGFGELFF
.	TRBJ1-1	.	12	TRBV30	TGTGCCTGGAGGAGAGGCCTACCACAAGCTTTCTTT	CAWRRGLPQAFF
TRBD1	TRBJ1-1	.	16	TRBV7-8	TGTGCCAGCAGCACGCGATGGACAGGCCCGAACACTGAAGCTTTCTTT	CASSTRWTGPNTEAFF
TRBD2	TRBJ2-1	.	18	TRBV9	TGTGCCAGCAGCGTAGGCCCCTTAGCGGGACCCTCCTACAATGAGCAGTTCTTC	CASSVGPLAGPSYNEQFF
TRBD2	TRBJ2-5	.	19	TRBV4-2	TGTGCCAGCAGCCAAGAAGAAGGGGGTATAGCGGGGGCCCGAGAGACCCAGTACTTC	CASSQEEGGIAGARETQYF
.	TRBJ2-2	.	16	TRBV9	TGTGCCAGCAGCCCGATAGAGGGAGCTAACACCGGGGAGCTGTTTTTT	CASSPIEGANTGELFF
TRBD2	TRBJ2-2	.	16	TRBV2	TGTGCCAGCACCCAAGAGAGCGGGGGCAACACCGGGGAGCTGTTTTTT	CASTQESGGNTGELFF
.	TRBJ1-1	.	16	TRBV4-3	TGCGCCAGCAGCCCTTCAACCCGGGGGACCCACACTGAAGCTTTCTTT	CASSPSTRGTHTEAFF
TRBD1	TRBJ1-2	.	13	TRBV25-1	TGTGCCAGCAGAGACGGGACAGGGAGCGGCTACACCTTC	CASRDGTGSGYTF
.	TRBJ1-2	.	16	TRBV5-6	TGTGCCAGCAGCTTGTCAAACAGGAATCTTAACTATGGCTACACCTTC	CASSLSNRNLNYGYTF
TRBD2	TRBJ2-2	.	15	TRBV4-3	TGCGCCAGCAGCCAGCGTTCCGCGGGAGCCGGGGAGCTGTTTTTT	CASSQRSAGAGELFF
TRBD1	TRBJ1-1	few	18	TRBV7-9	TGTGCCAGCAGCTCCCCCCAGACAGGGGGGGAGTTAAACACTGAAGCTTTCTTT	CASSSPQTGGELNTEAFF
.	TRBJ1-1	.	15	TRBV7-9	TGTGCCAGCAGCTTATACGGACAGATGAACACTGAAGCTTTCTTT	CASSLYGQMNTEAFF
TRBD1	TRBJ2-7	few	15	TRBV10-3	TGTGCCATCAGTCCCCGGGACAGGGGCCCCTACGAGCAGTACTTC	CAISPRDRGPYEQYF
TRBD2	TRBJ2-1	.	15	TRBV11-2	TGTGCCAGCAGCCCGGGACTAGCGGGTTACAATGAGCAGTTCTTC	CASSPGLAGYNEQFF
TRBD1	TRBJ2-7	.	16	TRBV7-9	TGTTCCAGCAGCCCACCCTGGGACAGGAGAAACTACGAGCAGTACTTC	CSSSPPWDRRNYEQYF
.	TRBJ1-5	.	12	TRBV30	TGTGCCTGGAGTGACAGCGGTGGGGCCCAGCATTTT	CAWSDSGGAQHF
.	TRBJ2-1	once	16	TRBV2	TGTGCCAGCAGGCCTCCTTTGAGGGGGAAGGGCAATGAGCAGTTCTTC	CASRPPLRGKGNEQFF
.	TRBJ1-1	few	15	TRBV9	TGTGCCAGCAGCGGAGGGGGTCGGGAGAACACTGAAGCTTTCTTT	CASSGGGRENTEAFF
TRBD1	TRBJ1-2	.	14	TRBV13	TGTGCCAGCAGCCGGACAGGGGGCCTCTATGACTACACCTTC	CASSRTGGLYDYTF
.	TRBJ2-7	.	13	TRBV6-5	TGTGCCAGCAGTTACGACGGCGGAGGTGAGCAGTACTTC	CASSYDGGGEQYF